The rows below give T cell receptor beta chains drawn from one sample of a study of Ad26.COV2.S vaccination and SARS-CoV-2 variants. TCRdb keeps only in-frame clones here, not all; method: immunoSEQ multiplex PCR. The data hold around 380,000 clones, with approximately 86% observed a single time. This sample comprised peripheral blood, obtained in a trial of Ad26.COV2.S vaccine versus placebo. The receptors shown here come from a person aged 18-65 years who received the Ad26.COV2.S COVID-19 vaccine or a placebo. Each CDR3 is given with its conserved first and last residue. The D gene is left open where the match is weak. Size values are once, few and many counts, or a class for expanded clones, and some rows have none.

abundance: NA; j_gene: TRBJ2-7; d_gene: NA; v_gene: TRBV5-6; CDR3nt: TGTGCCAGCGCGGGGCCGCGCGGCGTAAGTTACGAGCAGTACTTC; CDR3aa: CASAGPRGVSYEQYF
abundance: NA; j_gene: TRBJ2-7; d_gene: TRBD2; v_gene: TRBV9; CDR3nt: TGTGCCAGCAGCGTAGCTGGGGCTAGCGGTAGCTCCTACGAGCAGTACTTC; CDR3aa: CASSVAGASGSSYEQYF
abundance: NA; j_gene: TRBJ2-7; d_gene: TRBD1; v_gene: TRBV5-1; CDR3nt: TGCGCCAGCAGCCCCGGACAGGCTAGCTACGAGCAGTACTTC; CDR3aa: CASSPGQASYEQYF
abundance: NA; j_gene: TRBJ2-7; d_gene: NA; v_gene: TRBV7-9; CDR3nt: TGTGCCAGCAGCTTGAAAACGGGACGGGGTTACTACGAGCAGTACTTC; CDR3aa: CASSLKTGRGYYEQYF
abundance: NA; j_gene: TRBJ2-1; d_gene: NA; v_gene: TRBV7-7; CDR3nt: TGTGCTAGCAGCTTAGCCTCTACGGGGGCGAATGAGCAGTTCTTC; CDR3aa: CASSLASTGANEQFF
abundance: NA; j_gene: TRBJ1-6; d_gene: NA; v_gene: TRBV6-5; CDR3nt: TGTGCCAGCAGTATAGGTAATTCACCCCTCCACTTT; CDR3aa: CASSIGNSPLHF
abundance: NA; j_gene: TRBJ2-1; d_gene: NA; v_gene: TRBV10-3; CDR3nt: TGTGCCATCAGTGAGTCTTACAATGAGCAGTTCTTC; CDR3aa: CAISESYNEQFF
abundance: NA; j_gene: TRBJ2-6; d_gene: NA; v_gene: TRBV30; CDR3nt: TGTGCCTGGAGTACTGGGAGCAACTCTGGGGCCAACGTCCTGACTTTC; CDR3aa: CAWSTGSNSGANVLTF
abundance: NA; j_gene: TRBJ2-3; d_gene: NA; v_gene: TRBV6-4; CDR3nt: TGTGCCAGCAGTAAACTAGCAGCTAGCACAGATACGCAGTATTTT; CDR3aa: CASSKLAASTDTQYF
abundance: NA; j_gene: TRBJ1-1; d_gene: TRBD1; v_gene: TRBV12-5; CDR3nt: TGTGCTAGTGGGCCGACAGGGATTGAAGCTTTCTTT; CDR3aa: CASGPTGIEAFF
abundance: NA; j_gene: TRBJ2-2; d_gene: TRBD1; v_gene: TRBV19; CDR3nt: TGTGCCAGCACGACAGGGGTCGGCACCGGGGAGCTGTTTTTT; CDR3aa: CASTTGVGTGELFF
abundance: NA; j_gene: TRBJ2-7; d_gene: NA; v_gene: TRBV4-1; CDR3nt: TGCGCCAGCAGCCAAGGACCAGGAGGGCTCGAGCAGTACTTC; CDR3aa: CASSQGPGGLEQYF
abundance: NA; j_gene: TRBJ2-5; d_gene: NA; v_gene: TRBV10-1; CDR3nt: TGCGCCAGCAGCAGCAACGGGGAGACCCAGTACTTC; CDR3aa: CASSSNGETQYF
abundance: NA; j_gene: TRBJ2-7; d_gene: TRBD1; v_gene: TRBV10-2; CDR3nt: TGCGCCAGCGGAAGACAGGGCAATAACTACGAGCAGTACTTC; CDR3aa: CASGRQGNNYEQYF
abundance: NA; j_gene: TRBJ2-3; d_gene: NA; v_gene: TRBV7-2; CDR3nt: TGTGCCAGCAGCTTAGAGTCGGCAGGCAGTCGGTCCGATACGCAGTATTTT; CDR3aa: CASSLESAGSRSDTQYF
abundance: once; j_gene: TRBJ1-6; d_gene: NA; v_gene: TRBV5-4; CDR3nt: TGTGCCAGCAGTGGATTTGGTTCACCCCTCCACTTT; CDR3aa: CASSGFGSPLHF
abundance: NA; j_gene: TRBJ1-1; d_gene: NA; v_gene: TRBV19; CDR3nt: TGTGCCAGTATGGGGGAGGGGGGCACTGAAGCTTTCTTT; CDR3aa: CASMGEGGTEAFF
abundance: NA; j_gene: TRBJ1-1; d_gene: NA; v_gene: TRBV27; CDR3nt: TGTGCCAGCAGTCCGAGGCAAGGCACTGAAGCTTTCTTT; CDR3aa: CASSPRQGTEAFF
abundance: NA; j_gene: TRBJ1-2; d_gene: NA; v_gene: TRBV10-3; CDR3nt: TGTGCCATCAGTGAGTCGATAATTATACAGGACTATGGCTACACCTTC; CDR3aa: CAISESIIIQDYGYTF
abundance: NA; j_gene: TRBJ1-2; d_gene: NA; v_gene: TRBV5-1; CDR3nt: TGCGCCAGCAGGCCCCCGGAGGGCAGCTATGGCTACACCTTC; CDR3aa: CASRPPEGSYGYTF
abundance: NA; j_gene: TRBJ2-7; d_gene: NA; v_gene: TRBV10-3; CDR3nt: TGTGCCATCAGAGACCGGGGGCTCGAGCAGTACTTC; CDR3aa: CAIRDRGLEQYF
abundance: NA; j_gene: TRBJ1-2; d_gene: NA; v_gene: TRBV4-1; CDR3nt: TGCGCCAGCAACAACCCCCCGACAGCTAACTATGGCTACACCTTC; CDR3aa: CASNNPPTANYGYTF
abundance: NA; j_gene: TRBJ2-7; d_gene: NA; v_gene: TRBV9; CDR3nt: TGTGCCAGCAGCGTAGGAGGGGCCCCGATCTACGAGCAGTACTTC; CDR3aa: CASSVGGAPIYEQYF
abundance: NA; j_gene: TRBJ1-1; d_gene: NA; v_gene: TRBV6-2/TRBV6-3; CDR3nt: TGTGCCAGCAGTTCCAACACCATCACGATGAACACTGAAGCTTTCTTT; CDR3aa: CASSSNTITMNTEAFF
abundance: NA; j_gene: TRBJ2-5; d_gene: NA; v_gene: TRBV25-1; CDR3nt: TGTGCCAGCAGTGAAGTGCACGGGAAGGGTGGCGGCTGGACCCAGTACTTC; CDR3aa: CASSEVHGKGGGWTQYF
abundance: NA; j_gene: TRBJ2-3; d_gene: TRBD2; v_gene: TRBV9; CDR3nt: TGTGCCAGCAGCGTTGGGCGGGGGGGCCTTTTAGATACGCAGTATTTT; CDR3aa: CASSVGRGGLLDTQYF
abundance: NA; j_gene: TRBJ2-2; d_gene: NA; v_gene: TRBV9; CDR3nt: TGTGCCAGCAGCGTAGGACGAGGGGAGCTGTTTTTT; CDR3aa: CASSVGRGELFF
abundance: NA; j_gene: TRBJ2-3; d_gene: NA; v_gene: TRBV7-2; CDR3nt: TGTGCCAGCAGCTCCCTAGGGGGCACAGATACGCAGTATTTT; CDR3aa: CASSSLGGTDTQYF
abundance: NA; j_gene: TRBJ1-4; d_gene: NA; v_gene: TRBV3-1/TRBV3-2; CDR3nt: TGTGCCAGCAGCCAAGATAGACAAAAACTGTTTTTT; CDR3aa: CASSQDRQKLFF
abundance: NA; j_gene: TRBJ2-3; d_gene: NA; v_gene: TRBV3-1/TRBV3-2; CDR3nt: TGTGCCAGCAGCCAAGATGCTCTCACAGGGAGGGCGCAGTATTTT; CDR3aa: CASSQDALTGRAQYF
abundance: NA; j_gene: TRBJ2-1; d_gene: NA; v_gene: TRBV18; CDR3nt: TGTGCCAGCTCACCGTCCCCAAATGAGCAGTTCTTC; CDR3aa: CASSPSPNEQFF
abundance: NA; j_gene: TRBJ1-2; d_gene: NA; v_gene: TRBV19; CDR3nt: TGTGCCAGTAGTATAGGTGGAAGGAGCAACTATGGCTACACCTTC; CDR3aa: CASSIGGRSNYGYTF
abundance: NA; j_gene: TRBJ1-1; d_gene: NA; v_gene: TRBV19; CDR3nt: TGTGCCAGTAGTATAGCGGGACAGAACACTGAAGCTTTCTTT; CDR3aa: CASSIAGQNTEAFF
abundance: few; j_gene: TRBJ2-2; d_gene: NA; v_gene: TRBV5-1; CDR3nt: TGCGCCAGCAGCTGGGAAGGGGACACCGGGGAGCTGTTTTTT; CDR3aa: CASSWEGDTGELFF
abundance: NA; j_gene: TRBJ1-1; d_gene: TRBD1; v_gene: TRBV19; CDR3nt: TGTGCCGCCCGACGGACAGGAGACATGAACACTGAAGCTTTCTTT; CDR3aa: CAARRTGDMNTEAFF
abundance: NA; j_gene: TRBJ1-1; d_gene: TRBD1; v_gene: TRBV5-1; CDR3nt: TGCGCCAGCAGAACCGGGACAGGGGAAGCTTTCTTT; CDR3aa: CASRTGTGEAFF